These T cell receptor beta chains were read from a single sample in a study of T cells after posttransplantation cyclophosphamide. TCRdb's table, derived via immunoSEQ multiplex PCR, lists solely in-frame clones and lacks some. The repertoire consists of about 40,000 clones, none detected only once. The sample consisted of PBMCs. The origin of the receptors is a man aged 30 to 45 in good health and a related stem cell transplant donor. The CDR3 runs from the conserved cysteine through the conserved F or W. A D gene is named only where the DNA matches it firmly. The listing skips clone size in some rows; elsewhere it reads once, few, many or a size class.

cdr3_length,j_call,clone_size,v_call,d_call,cdr3_nt,cdr3_aa
16,TRBJ2-2,few,TRBV29-1,TRBD1,TGCAGCGTTGAAGCGGGGTACAGGGGGCAAACCGGGGAGCTGTTTTTT,CSVEAGYRGQTGELFF
13,TRBJ2-1,many,TRBV6-2/TRBV6-3,NA,TGTGCCAGCAGTTACGGGCGGGCGAGTGAGCAGTTCTTC,CASSYGRASEQFF
15,TRBJ2-7,NA,TRBV6-1,TRBD1,TGTGCCAGCACCCCCCGGGACAGGGGGCCGAGCGAGCAGTACTTC,CASTPRDRGPSEQYF
16,TRBJ2-3,few,TRBV2,TRBD2,TGTGCCAGCAGTGAACCTAGCGGAGATGTCACAGATACGCAGTATTTT,CASSEPSGDVTDTQYF
16,TRBJ2-7,many,TRBV6-2/TRBV6-3,NA,TGTGCCAGCAGTTACTTACAGGGGGGGACTTCCTACGAGCAGTACTTC,CASSYLQGGTSYEQYF
16,TRBJ2-1,many,TRBV7-6,TRBD2,TGTGCCAGCAGCTCCGGGCTAGCGGGTCTCTACAATGAGCAGTTCTTC,CASSSGLAGLYNEQFF
15,TRBJ1-3,many,TRBV5-6,NA,TGTGCCAGCAGCTTAAAAGGCCGCTCTGGAAACACCATATATTTT,CASSLKGRSGNTIYF
13,TRBJ1-2,many,TRBV6-6,NA,TGTGCCAGCAGTTACCGCAGGGAGGATGGCTACACCTTC,CASSYRREDGYTF
14,TRBJ1-4,few,TRBV18,NA,TGTGCCAGCTCACCCGACAGGAATAATGAAAAACTGTTTTTT,CASSPDRNNEKLFF
15,TRBJ2-1,many,TRBV29-1,NA,TGCAGCGTTGAAGGGGGGGACAGCAACTACAATGAGCAGTTCTTC,CSVEGGDSNYNEQFF
13,TRBJ1-1,many,TRBV27,NA,TGTGCCAGCAGTTTGGGGCAGCTGAGTGAAGCTTTCTTT,CASSLGQLSEAFF
15,TRBJ2-1,many,TRBV15,NA,TGTGCCACCAGCCCCTTGGCGGGCCCCAACAATGAGCAGTTCTTC,CATSPLAGPNNEQFF
13,TRBJ1-5,few,TRBV9,NA,TGTGCCAGCAGCTCGGACACCCGAAGTGCCCAGCATTTT,CASSSDTRSAQHF
13,TRBJ1-2,many,TRBV12-5,NA,TGTGCTAGTGGTTTGGTATCACAGGGTGGCTACACCTTC,CASGLVSQGGYTF
15,TRBJ1-2,many,TRBV18,NA,TGTGCCAGCTCACCACTGTTGGGCTCAAACTATGGCTACACCTTC,CASSPLLGSNYGYTF
15,TRBJ2-2,many,TRBV19,NA,TGTGCCAGTAGTATGATGACTTCGAACACCGGGGAGCTGTTTTTT,CASSMMTSNTGELFF
16,TRBJ1-3,many,TRBV4-1,NA,TGCGCCAGCAGCCAAGTAACAGAACGCTCTGGAAACACCATATATTTT,CASSQVTERSGNTIYF
16,TRBJ2-5,few,TRBV12-3/TRBV12-4,TRBD1,TGTGCCAGCAGTTTAGGGACAGGGGGCATTGGGGAGACCCAGTACTTC,CASSLGTGGIGETQYF
14,TRBJ1-6,many,TRBV5-4,NA,TGTGCCAGCAGCTTAAGACAGTATAATTCACCCCTCCACTTT,CASSLRQYNSPLHF
14,TRBJ1-2,few,TRBV7-2,TRBD1,TGTGCCAGCAGCTTATCCGGACAGGGCTATGGCTACACCTTC,CASSLSGQGYGYTF
16,TRBJ2-2,many,TRBV4-3,NA,TGCGCCAGCAGCAGGGGCGGAAGGGGTCACACCGGGGAGCTGTTTTTT,CASSRGGRGHTGELFF
15,TRBJ2-3,many,TRBV19,NA,TGTGCCAGTAGTATGTTGGGGGCGTCGACAGATACGCAGTATTTT,CASSMLGASTDTQYF
18,TRBJ2-3,NA,TRBV24-1,NA,TGTGCCACCAGTGCCCCTCCCCCAAAGAATACTAGCACAGATACGCAGTATTTT,CATSAPPPKNTSTDTQYF
19,TRBJ2-3,many,TRBV7-2,TRBD2,TGTGCCAGCAGCAAGTACTTTGGGTCTAGCGGGGGGCCCACAGATACGCAGTATTTT,CASSKYFGSSGGPTDTQYF
15,TRBJ1-5,many,TRBV19,TRBD1,TGTGCCAGTAGTATGGGACAGGGGGCGAGGCAGCCCCAGCATTTT,CASSMGQGARQPQHF
12,TRBJ2-2,many,TRBV27,NA,TGTGCCAGCAGTTTTCGGGGCGGGGAGCTGTTTTTT,CASSFRGGELFF
13,TRBJ2-3,NA,TRBV7-3,NA,TGTGCCAGCAGCCCCCAGGGAGGCGATACGCAGTATTTT,CASSPQGGDTQYF
14,TRBJ1-6,many,TRBV5-1,NA,TGCGCCAGCAGCTCTCGAGGTTATAATTCACCCCTCCACTTT,CASSSRGYNSPLHF
14,TRBJ1-6,NA,TRBV11-2,NA,TGTGCCAGCAGCTTAGAGTTGCAGGGTTCACCCCTCCACTTT,CASSLELQGSPLHF
16,TRBJ2-3,many,TRBV5-4,NA,TGTGCCAGCAGCTTGGCCAAGACAGCCCGCACAGATACGCAGTATTTT,CASSLAKTARTDTQYF
15,TRBJ1-6,many,TRBV7-3,TRBD1,TGTGCCAGCAGCCCAGGGGACAGGTCCTCGTCACCCCTCCACTTT,CASSPGDRSSSPLHF